Listed here are 10 T cell receptor beta chains from one sample, sequenced in a study of blood T cell repertoires in COVID-19. Repertoires were generated with immunoSEQ multiplex PCR, while TCRdb's copy carries only in-frame clones and drops some. This repertoire shows over 150,000 clones, about 85% found once; its top ten account for 0.6% to 0.65%. Sequencing was carried out using peripheral blood. The receptors stem from a man in his 60s with COVID-19, enrolled during active disease.

This chain joins TRBV29-1 and TRBJ2-3, with D unresolved. The CDR3 has 13 amino acids. Trimming shortened V by 3 bases and J by 0 bases, and 7 bases separated the two germline ends. The V gene's germline CDR1 is SQVTM and CDR2 ANQGSEA. The CDR3 DNA is TGCAGCGTTGACGGGTCTAGCACAGATACGCAGTATTTT. This codes for CSVDGSSTDTQYF.

In its sample, this clone was seen once. CDR3 sequence reads: CASGGLLNTEAFF. The CDR3 DNA reads TGTGCCAGCGGTGGACTGTTGAACACTGAAGCTTTCTTT. The chain uses TRBV2 and TRBJ1-1; D not certain. Germline-derived CDR1 and CDR2 are SNHLY and FYNNEI. The CDR3 extends over 13 amino acids. The V end was cut by 8 bases, the J end by 0 bases, with 10 bases between.

This clone was detected only a few times. V and J are TRBV19 and TRBJ1-5; D may be TRBD1 (6 bases). This CDR3 has 14 amino acids. Germline V lookup: CDR1 LNHDA, CDR2 SQIVND (reference sequence). V was cut by 5 bases and J by 4 bases, with 12 bases left in between. CDR3 coding DNA: TGTGCCAGTAGTTACAGGGAGAAAAATCAGCCCCAGCATTTT. It is translated as CASSYREKNQPQHF.

The genes are TRBV11-2 and TRBJ2-2; a possible D gene is TRBD1 (6 bases). The V end was cut by 1 base, the J end by 0 bases, with 12 bases between. This CDR3 spans 17 amino acids. CDR1 SGHAT and CDR2 FQNNGV come from the germline V gene. The CDR3 DNA is TGTGCCAGCAGCTTAGCAGGGGCGTCGTCGAACACCGGGGAGCTGTTTTTT. Its protein product is CASSLAGASSNTGELFF.

This chain joins TRBV6-5 and TRBJ2-1, with a weak D call TRBD1 (6 bases). CDR1 MNHEY and CDR2 SVGAGI come from the germline V gene. V dropped 4 bases and J dropped 6 bases, with 13 bases sitting between them. The CDR3 spans 14 residues. The CDR3 sequence is CASSWTARGNEQFF. The CDR3 DNA reads TGTGCCAGCAGTTGGACAGCTCGAGGCAATGAGCAGTTCTTC.

The chain employs TRBV16 and TRBJ1-2; tentatively, D is TRBD1 (6 bases). The CDR3 sequence is 17 residues long. V shed 2 bases and J shed 3 bases, with 19 bases lying between them. In germline, CDR1 is KGHSY, CDR2 FQNENV. Here the CDR3 DNA reads TGTGCCAGCAGCCAAAGGGTTAAAGGGGACATTGACTATGGCTACACCTTC. Translated, it gives CASSQRVKGDIDYGYTF.

Only a few counts were recorded for this clone. V usage is TRBV11-1 and J usage is TRBJ2-7, with D uncertain. This CDR3 is 13 amino acids long. CDR1 is SGHAT and CDR2 is FQDESV in the germline V gene (reference sequence). Trimming took 0 bases from V and 3 from J, leaving 6 bases between them. The CDR3 sequence: CASSLAVVYEQYF. DNA of the CDR3: TGTGCCAGCAGCTTAGCCGTCGTCTACGAGCAGTACTTC.

This clone was seen a handful of times. The chain couples TRBV7-3 to TRBJ2-2; the D is unclear. The CDR3 sequence is 12 residues long. Germline CDR1 reads SGHTA; CDR2 reads FQGTGA. Trimming shortened V by 6 bases and J by 6 bases, and 8 bases separated the two germline ends. In nucleotides, the CDR3 is TGTGCCAGCAGTCTGAGCGCCGGGGAGCTGTTTTTT. It encodes CASSLSAGELFF. The whole variable domain, filled in from reference TRBV7-3 and TRBJ2-2, reads GAGVSQTPSNKVTEKGKYVELRCDPISGHTALYWYRQSLGQGPEFLIYFQGTGAADDSGLPNDRFFAVRPEGSVSTLKIQRTERGDSAVYLCASSLSAGELFFGEGSRLTVL.

V and J are TRBV19 and TRBJ1-6, with D unclear. Germline-derived CDR1 and CDR2 are LNHDA and SQIVND (reference sequence). Trimming took off 6 bases at V and 0 bases at J, with 15 bases between the two ends. CDR3 length equals 17 residues. The chain's CDR3 is CASSETILSSYNSPLHF. CDR3 coding DNA: TGTGCCAGTAGCGAGACAATTCTGAGCTCCTATAATTCACCCCTCCACTTT.

This clone was seen a single time. This chain connects TRBV5-4 to TRBJ1-2, with 8 bases matching TRBD1. The CDR3 is 15 amino acids. Germline loops: CDR1 SGHNT, CDR2 YYREEE (reference sequence). The J segment lost 4 bases and the V segment lost 0 bases, leaving 5 bases of the junction unmatched. This chain's CDR3 is CASSLVSGGSYGYTF. Here the CDR3 DNA reads TGTGCCAGCAGCTTGGTGTCAGGGGGCTCCTATGGCTACACCTTC.